The 26 T cell receptor beta chains reported below all come from one sample, sequenced in a study of T cell clonality in common variable immunodeficiency (dated by TCRdb to the mid-2010s). Libraries were prepared through the immunoSEQ multiplex PCR assay. What TCRdb holds here is the immuneACCESS table cut down to in-frame rearrangements. Part of the clones is not present; checked against another copy, under half of the missing clones reflect an unresolved V gene, and the others are unexplained. This sample contains about 52,000 clones, none of which is a singleton. The ten most abundant clones make up just over 2% of the sample. The sample comprised peripheral blood mononuclear cells. These receptors all come from a person aged 18 to 70 in good health.

There are many counts of this clone. The read gets to within 3 residues of the CDR3 end, and the germline J gene fills in the rest. This rearrangement joins TRBV5-1 to TRBJ2-1; 8 nucleotides agree with TRBD1. Per germline, CDR1 SGHRS and CDR2 YFSETQ. The CDR3 covers 15 residues. V was clipped by 8 bases and J by 4 bases; unmatched bases: 11. CDR3 sequence: CASLPGQGPYNEQFF. CDR3 bases read: TGCGCCAGTCTCCCCGGACAGGGCCCATACAATGAG.

Remarks on this clone: The read is 3 residues too short to cover the CDR3 end, so that end is filled in from the germline J gene. The chain is built from TRBV19 and TRBJ1-2, with a weak D call TRBD1 (6 bases). The CDR3 consists of 16 residues. Germline V gives CDR1 LNHDA, CDR2 SQIVND (reference sequence). The DNA read from the CDR3 is TGTGCCAGTAGTACGGGAGGCAGGGGAAGTACAGATACC. Residues: CASSTGGRGSTDT. The CDR3, in full, reads CASSTGGRGSTDTYTF. Together with reference TRBV19 and TRBJ1-2, the CDR3 gives the full variable domain: DGGITQSPKYLFRKEGQNVTLSCEQNLNHDAMYWYRQDPGQGLRLIYYSQIVNDFQKGDIAEGYSVSREKKESFPLTVTSAQKNPTAFYLCASSTGGRGSTDTYTFGSGTRLTVV.

Turning to this clone: The read ends 3 residues before the CDR3 terminus; that terminus is restored from the germline J gene. The chain employs TRBV20-1 and TRBJ1-1, with 8 bases lining up with TRBD1. The junction had 4 bases not matched to a gene; V was cut back by 0 bases and J by 1 base. The length of the CDR3 is 15 residues. Germline-derived CDR1 and CDR2 are DFQATT and SNEGSKA (reference sequence). The CDR3 bases that were read are TGCAGTGCTAGAGATCAGGGGGCCGCGAACACTGAA. Protein: CSARDQGAANTE. The full-length CDR3 reads as CSARDQGAANTEAFF.

In this sample, this clone turned up a few times. The read comes to an end 3 residues before the CDR3 does, leaving the germline J gene to fill in the end. The chain uses TRBV7-9 and TRBJ2-2; 7 nucleotides agree with TRBD2. There are 13 residues in the CDR3. Germline assignment: CDR1 SEHNR and CDR2 FQNEAQ (reference sequence). The CDR3 reads CASSFGGEEKLFF. The DNA read from the CDR3 is TGTGCCAGCAGTTTTGGGGGGGAAGAGAAG.

In the case of this clone: The read terminates 3 residues before the CDR3 end, so the remaining end is supplied by the germline J gene. The chain carries TRBV7-9 and TRBJ2-1; the match to TRBD2 covers 10 bases. This CDR3 is built from 15 residues. The ends lost 3 bases at V and 4 bases at J; junction bases unmatched: 3. CDR1 and CDR2 from the germline V gene are SEHNR and FQNEAQ (reference sequence). The CDR3 here is CASSFYSGRYNEQFF. The covered CDR3 bases are TGTGCCAGCAGCTTCTATAGCGGGAGGTACAATGAG.

This clone has a count of ten or more. The read ends 3 residues before the CDR3 terminus; that terminus is restored from the germline J gene. This rearrangement joins TRBV19 to TRBJ1-1, with 9 bases identical to TRBD1. Germline V CDR1 and CDR2: LNHDA, SQIVND (reference sequence). The CDR3 runs 15 residues. The V and J ends lost 5 bases and 0 bases, in that order; junction bases with no gene match: 4. The sequenced CDR3 bases are TGTGCCAGTAGTCTCGGACAGGGGATGAACACTGAA. Translated, it gives CASSLGQGMNTE. The full-length CDR3 reads as CASSLGQGMNTEAFF.

This clone was seen repeatedly, ten times or more. The read comes to an end 3 residues before the CDR3 does, leaving the germline J gene to fill in the end. The chain joins TRBV20-1 to TRBJ2-1; D is possibly TRBD2 (6 bases). Germline CDR1 and CDR2: DFQATT and SNEGSKA (reference sequence). The CDR3 consists of 16 residues. The V end was cut by 0 bases, the J end by 6 bases, with 18 bases between. CDR3 loop: CSARDFAEGRGNEQFF. Partial CDR3 DNA: TGCAGTGCTAGAGATTTTGCGGAGGGCCGGGGCAATGAG.

This clone appeared many times. The DNA ends 3 residues before the CDR3 does, and the rest of the CDR3 is filled in from the germline J gene. This chain joins TRBV9 and TRBJ2-7; 8 bases agree with TRBD2. CDR3 length: 13 residues. Germline lookup yields CDR1 SGDLS and CDR2 YYNGEE. With V trimmed by 3 bases and J by 6 bases, 5 bases remained unmatched. The chain's CDR3 is CASSEGLVSEQYF. The DNA read from the CDR3 is TGTGCCAGCAGCGAGGGACTAGTTAGCGAG. The complete variable domain, with remaining parts taken from reference TRBV9 and TRBJ2-7, reads DSGVTQTPKHLITATGQRVTLRCSPRSGDLSVYWYQQSLDQGLQFLIQYYNGEERAKGNILERFSAQQFPDLHSELNLSSLELGDSALYFCASSEGLVSEQYFGPGTRLTVT.

Concerning this clone itself: The read ends 3 residues early relative to the CDR3; the germline J gene fills the gap. V gene TRBV6-2 or TRBV6-3 combines with J gene TRBJ1-2; TRBD1 agrees at 8 bases. Per the germline V gene, CDR1 is MNHEY and CDR2 is SVGEGT. The CDR3 sequence is 13 residues long. After removal of 4 bases from V and 6 bases from J, the junction contained 4 bases not matched to a gene. The CDR3 DNA, read in part, is TGTGCCAGCAGTTTGGACAGGGACCATGGC. It codes for CASSLDRDHG. The complete CDR3 reads CASSLDRDHGYTF.

This clone has ten or more counts. The CDR3 is cut off 3 residues early in the read; its end comes from the germline J gene. V gene TRBV7-2 combines with J gene TRBJ2-1; no clear D gene. V lost 4 bases, J lost 4 bases, and 8 bases lay in between. Per the germline V gene, CDR1 is SGHTA and CDR2 is FQGNSA. This CDR3 comprises 13 residues. The CDR3 bases that were read are TGTGCCAGCAGCTGGCAAAGTTACAATGAG. As protein: CASSWQSYNE. From start to end, the CDR3 is CASSWQSYNEQFF.

About this clone itself: The read terminates 3 residues ahead of where the CDR3 ends, so the germline J gene completes it. The chain uses TRBV7-9 and TRBJ2-3; 9 positions match TRBD2. This CDR3 contains 15 residues. V gave up 4 bases and J gave up 2 bases; unmatched junction bases: 4. The germline V gene has CDR1 SEHNR and CDR2 FQNEAQ (reference sequence). The CDR3 is CASSSRTSVTDTQYF. Incomplete CDR3 DNA: TGTGCCAGCAGCTCCCGGACTAGCGTCACAGATACG. Together with reference TRBV7-9 and TRBJ2-3, the CDR3 gives the full variable domain: DTGVSQNPRHKITKRGQNVTFRCDPISEHNRLYWYRQTLGQGPEFLTYFQNEAQLEKSRLLSDRFSAERPKGSFSTLEIQRTEQGDSAMYLCASSSRTSVTDTQYFGPGTRLTVL.

This clone was observed a handful of times. The CDR3 end lies 3 residues beyond the end of the read and is filled in from the germline J gene. V gene TRBV5-1 combines with J gene TRBJ1-4; 7 nucleotides align to TRBD1. The length of the CDR3 is 17 residues. The germline gives CDR1 SGHRS, CDR2 YFSETQ. The part of the CDR3 DNA that was read is TGCGCCAGCAGCTGGGAGTGGGAGGGGGCGCGGAATTCACCA. The encoded protein is CASSWEWEGARNSP. The complete CDR3 protein is CASSWEWEGARNSPLFF.

This clone was counted many times. The sequenced fragment ends 3 residues before the CDR3 boundary, so the rest is inferred from the germline J gene. J is TRBJ1-5 and V is TRBV7-2; D is undetermined. Germline CDR1 and CDR2: SGHTA and FQGNSA. The CDR3 is 12 residues long. Trimming stripped 5 bases from V and 9 bases from J, with 11 bases between. CDR3 DNA, as far as it was read: TGTGCCAGCAGCCAGATCTCGGGGCCC. Protein: CASSQISGP. The whole CDR3 protein is CASSQISGPQHF.

At least ten counts were recorded for this clone. The CDR3 end falls 3 residues outside the read, so it is completed with the germline J gene. The sample contains more than one DNA sequence encoding this CDR3. V usage is TRBV30 and J usage is TRBJ1-3; the D is unclear. The CDR3 is 14 amino acids. V lost 1 base to trimming and J lost 2 bases, with 9 bases between them. Germline CDR1 reads GTSNPN; CDR2 reads SVGIG (reference sequence). Partial CDR3 DNA: TGTGCCTGGAGTGAAACAGCCGCTGGAAACACC. As protein: CAWSETAAGNT. In full, the CDR3 reads CAWSETAAGNTIYF.

This clone was seen many times. The read falls 3 residues short of the CDR3 end, and the missing part is taken from the germline J gene. The chain recombines TRBV19 with TRBJ1-1; D is uncertain. This CDR3 is built from 13 residues. The germline gives CDR1 LNHDA, CDR2 SQIVND (reference sequence). The V end was cut by 10 bases, the J end by 1 base, with 13 bases between. The CDR3 sequence: CATTKRGNTEAFF. The part of the CDR3 DNA that was read is TGTGCCACGACTAAACGAGGGAACACTGAA.

This clone appeared many times. The read stops 3 residues short of the end of the CDR3; the missing end is completed from the germline J gene. The V gene is TRBV19, the J gene TRBJ2-7; maybe TRBD2 (6 bases). Between the trimmed V and J ends, which lost 3 bases and 6 bases, there was a span of 18 bases. Germline CDR1 LNHDA, CDR2 SQIVND (reference sequence). This CDR3 spans 15 amino acids. This chain's CDR3 is CASSIPNQGLAEQYF. The part of the CDR3 DNA that was read is TGTGCCAGTAGTATCCCGAATCAGGGACTCGCCGAG.

This clone was seen ten or more times. The read comes to an end 3 residues before the CDR3 does, leaving the germline J gene to fill in the end. This chain joins TRBV4-2 and TRBJ2-1, with a weak D call TRBD1 (6 bases). Germline-derived CDR1 and CDR2 are LGHNA and YNFKEQ. The germline V and J ends were trimmed by 3 bases and 7 bases, with 19 bases remaining between them. The CDR3 loop spans 16 amino acids. CDR3 DNA (partial): TGTGCCAGCAGCCAGATCAGGGGATCGGGGACGAATGAG. This sequence encodes CASSQIRGSGTNE. The full CDR3 protein reads CASSQIRGSGTNEQFF.

The table lists this clone with many counts. Read coverage stops 3 residues before the CDR3 terminus; the germline J gene supplies the remainder. This rearrangement joins TRBV5-1 to TRBJ2-6; D is tentatively TRBD1 or TRBD2 (5 bases each). This CDR3 comprises 18 residues. Per the germline V gene, CDR1 is SGHRS and CDR2 is YFSETQ. Trimming cost V 3 bases and J 0 bases, with 16 bases left between them. This chain's CDR3 is CASSSRAMRDSGANVLTF. The sequenced part of the CDR3 DNA is TGCGCCAGCAGCTCCAGGGCGATGAGGGACTCTGGGGCCAACGTC.

At least ten counts were recorded for this clone. The read is 3 residues too short to cover the CDR3 end, so that end is filled in from the germline J gene. V and J are TRBV29-1 and TRBJ2-7; possibly TRBD1 for D (5 bases). The CDR3 is 11 residues long. Germline V gives CDR1 SQVTM, CDR2 ANQGSEA. V lost 4 bases and J 6 bases, leaving 10 bases between the germline ends. The CDR3 sequence: CSVGTPSEQYF. The part of the CDR3 DNA that was read is TGCAGCGTTGGGACACCCAGCGAG.

There are many counts of this clone. With the read ending 3 residues before the CDR3 end, the germline J gene is used to fill in that end. The chain carries TRBV6-1 and TRBJ1-4, with TRBD1 as a possible D gene (6 bases). The CDR3 runs to 13 residues. Germline V gene lookup returns CDR1 MNHNS and CDR2 SASEGT. CDR3 bases read: TGTGCCAGCAGTGTCGACAGGATAGGGAAA. Amino acid sequence: CASSVDRIGK. The entire CDR3 protein reads CASSVDRIGKLFF.

Ten or more counts support this clone. Read coverage stops 3 residues before the CDR3 terminus; the germline J gene supplies the remainder. The chain recombines TRBV6-2 or TRBV6-3 with TRBJ2-5, with TRBD2 identical over 8 bases. The J segment lost 1 base and the V segment lost 8 bases, leaving 9 bases of the junction unmatched. This CDR3 contains 15 residues. Per germline, CDR1 MNHEY and CDR2 SVGEGT. CDR3 region: CASERDGGAQETQYF. CDR3 DNA (partial): TGTGCCAGCGAAAGGGACGGGGGGGCCCAAGAGACC.

This clone occurred many times. The read halts 3 residues ahead of the CDR3 end, with the missing end drawn from the germline J gene. The V call is TRBV30, the J call TRBJ2-7, with TRBD2 as a possible D gene (5 bases). The CDR3 is 15 amino acids. CDR1 and CDR2 (germline): GTSNPN, SVGIG (reference sequence). The V gene lost 0 bases and the J gene lost 5 bases, with 17 bases spanning the gap. The CDR3 here is CAWSVGGLAIHEQYF. CDR3 DNA, as far as it was read: TGTGCCTGGAGTGTTGGCGGCCTAGCCATCCACGAG.

This clone came up many times. The read ends 3 residues before the CDR3 terminus; that terminus is restored from the germline J gene. V usage is TRBV2 and J usage is TRBJ2-7; 8 nucleotides match TRBD1. The germline gives CDR1 SNHLY, CDR2 FYNNEI. Trimming cost V 2 bases and J 2 bases; bases outside gene matches: 8. The CDR3 is 16 amino acids. The DNA read from the CDR3 is TGTGCCAGCAGTGAACAGGGGCAGGGGGCACCCTACGAG. Encoded protein: CASSEQGQGAPYE. From start to end, the CDR3 is CASSEQGQGAPYEQYF.

This clone was counted a few times. The read falls 3 residues short of the CDR3 end, and the missing part is taken from the germline J gene. This chain connects TRBV18 to TRBJ2-7; 9 bases align to TRBD1. This CDR3 comprises 14 residues. Germline V gene lookup returns CDR1 KGHSH and CDR2 LQKENI. V was pared by 6 bases and J by 2 bases, with 5 bases of the junction left unmatched. The CDR3 bases that were read are TGTGCCAGCTCGCTGGGACAGGGACCCTACGAG. Its protein product is CASSLGQGPYE. The full CDR3 is CASSLGQGPYEQYF.

Remarks on this clone: At one boundary the junction diverges from the germline segment, which might be a read error. The CDR3 goes on 3 residues after the read ends, and that part is filled in from the germline J gene. The same CDR3 is also encoded by other DNA sequences in this sample. The chain joins TRBV2 to TRBJ1-3; tentatively, D is TRBD1 (6 bases). The CDR3 contains 16 residues. Germline values: CDR1 SNHLY, CDR2 FYNNEI. Incomplete CDR3 DNA: TGTGCCAGCAGTGAACCACAGGGAAGCTCTGGAAACACG. It translates to CASSEPQGSSGNT. In full, the CDR3 is CASSEPQGSSGNTIYF.

Of note for this clone: The read halts 3 residues ahead of the CDR3 end, with the missing end drawn from the germline J gene. This sequence joins TRBV19 and TRBJ2-5; TRBD1 might be the D (7 bases). The CDR3 length is 16 residues. The ends were cut back, 5 bases at V and 5 bases at J, with 21 bases in the middle. Germline V CDR1 and CDR2: LNHDA, SQIVND (reference sequence). The CDR3 here is CASSPNHRQGGETQYF. CDR3 DNA (partial): TGTGCCAGTAGTCCCAATCACCGACAGGGAGGCGAGACC.